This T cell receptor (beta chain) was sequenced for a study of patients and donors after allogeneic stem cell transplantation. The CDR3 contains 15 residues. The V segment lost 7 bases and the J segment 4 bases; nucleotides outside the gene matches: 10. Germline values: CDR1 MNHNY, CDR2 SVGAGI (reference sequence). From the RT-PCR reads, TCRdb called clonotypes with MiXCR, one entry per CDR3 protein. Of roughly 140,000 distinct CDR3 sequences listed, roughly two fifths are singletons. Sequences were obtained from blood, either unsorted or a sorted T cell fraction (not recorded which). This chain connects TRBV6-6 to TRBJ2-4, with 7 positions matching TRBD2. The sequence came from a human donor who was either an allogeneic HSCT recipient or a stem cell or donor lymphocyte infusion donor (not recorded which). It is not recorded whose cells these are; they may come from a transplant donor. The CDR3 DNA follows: TGTGCCAGCACCCACGGGGAGGGTAGGAAAAACATTCAGTACTTC. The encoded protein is CASTHGEGRKNIQYF.